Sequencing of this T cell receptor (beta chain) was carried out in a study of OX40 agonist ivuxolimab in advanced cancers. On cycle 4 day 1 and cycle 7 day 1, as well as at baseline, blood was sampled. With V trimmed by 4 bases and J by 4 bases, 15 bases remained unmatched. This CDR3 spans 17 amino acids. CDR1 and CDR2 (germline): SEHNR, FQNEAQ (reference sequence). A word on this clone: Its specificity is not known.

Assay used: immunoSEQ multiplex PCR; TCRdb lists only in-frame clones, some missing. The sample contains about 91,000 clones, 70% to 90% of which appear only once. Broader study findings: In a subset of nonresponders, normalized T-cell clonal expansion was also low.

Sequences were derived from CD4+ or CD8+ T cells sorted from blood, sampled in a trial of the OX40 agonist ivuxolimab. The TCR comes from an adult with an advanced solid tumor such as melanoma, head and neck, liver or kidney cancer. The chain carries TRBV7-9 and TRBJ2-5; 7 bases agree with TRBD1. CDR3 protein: CASSSMTQTGARETQYF. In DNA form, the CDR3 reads TGTGCCAGCAGCTCTATGACCCAAACAGGGGCGCGAGAGACCCAGTACTTC.